This T cell receptor (beta chain) is from a study of blood T cells in healthy people across ages. Then a second PCR, running about 6 to 11 cycles, was carried out with a sample-barcoded 5' primer and a J-beta primer mix. The authors tagged each cDNA molecule using a template-switch adaptor with 12 random nucleotides. TCRdb itself ran the 5' RACE reads through MiXCR, one entry per CDR3 protein. The sample lists about a million distinct CDR3 sequences, 45% to 60% seen once, with about 20% in the top ten. Points on this clonotype: As yet, its antigen is unknown.

Findings and limits, study-wide: Strongly correlated with naive T cell percentage was TCR beta diversity. Roughly linearly, TCR beta diversity per million T cells fell as age increased. Estimates of total diversity, which came from one million sequenced T cells, were considered to be underestimates.

The germline gives CDR1 MDHEN, CDR2 SYDVKM. The V segment lost 5 bases and the J segment 10 bases; nucleotides outside the gene matches: 7. CDR3 length: 13 residues. The chain links TRBV28 to TRBJ2-1, with TRBD2 matching over 8 bases. The origin of this receptor is a woman aged 55-70 years in good health. The sequencing sample was made of blood. The CDR3 spells CASSMTSVREQFF. In DNA, the CDR3 is TGTGCCAGCAGTATGACTAGCGTCCGGGAGCAGTTCTTC.